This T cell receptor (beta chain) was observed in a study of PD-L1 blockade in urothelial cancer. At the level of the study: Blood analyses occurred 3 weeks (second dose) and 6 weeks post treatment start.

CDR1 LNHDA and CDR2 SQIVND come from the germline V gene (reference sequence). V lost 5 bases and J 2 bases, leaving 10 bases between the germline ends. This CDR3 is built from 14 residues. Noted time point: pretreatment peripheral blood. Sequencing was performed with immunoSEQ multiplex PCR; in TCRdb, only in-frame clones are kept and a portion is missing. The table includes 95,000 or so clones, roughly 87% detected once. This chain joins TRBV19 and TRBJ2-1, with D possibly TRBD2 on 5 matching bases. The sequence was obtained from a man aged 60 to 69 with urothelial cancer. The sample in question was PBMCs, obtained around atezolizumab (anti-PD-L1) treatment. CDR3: CASSPPGTYNEQFF. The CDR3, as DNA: TGTGCCAGTAGTCCTCCCGGGACCTACAATGAGCAGTTCTTC.